This entry lists 2 T cell receptor beta chains sequenced from one sample in a study of long-term antiretroviral therapy in people with HIV. Run at survey level, the immunoSEQ assay was version v3.0. Generated by immunoSEQ multiplex PCR, the TCRdb table keeps only in-frame clones and is missing some. The sample holds 20,000 to 30,000 clones, roughly 82% seen once. The source was unsorted PBMCs, collected 3 years after starting antiretroviral therapy. The origin of the receptors is a man aged 50-59 years with HIV.

V gene TRBV9 combines with J gene TRBJ1-1, with no clear D. This CDR3 is built from 15 residues. The V gene's germline CDR1 is SGDLS and CDR2 YYNGEE. Trimming stripped 0 bases from V and 2 bases from J, with 11 bases between. CDR3 amino acids: CASSVGGRLNTEAFF. The CDR3 DNA follows: TGTGCCAGCAGCGTAGGTGGTCGGCTTAACACTGAAGCTTTCTTT.

V and J are TRBV6-6 and TRBJ2-1; 9 bases match TRBD1. Trimming at V came to 6 bases and at J to 1 base, leaving 7 bases not matched to a gene. This CDR3 has 16 amino acids. Germline CDR1 reads MNHNY; CDR2 reads SVGAGI (reference sequence). The CDR3 coding sequence is TGTGCCAGCAGCCCAGAGGACAGGGGATCCTACAATGAGCAGTTCTTC. Its protein product is CASSPEDRGSYNEQFF.